The source of this T cell receptor (beta chain) is a study of T cells after yellow fever vaccination. Study in general: In the case of low-cell-number fractions, SMART-Seq v4 Ultra Low Input was used for preparation. Study results and limitations: Booster sampling recovered most clones from primary vaccination (less than 97% CD4, roughly 88% CD8).

A word on this clonotype: Its antigen is not known.

The study made its TCR cDNA through 5'RACE template switching. That step introduced a universal primer site along with UMIs. One entry per CDR3 protein, called by TCRdb with MiXCR from the 5' RACE reads. The sample lists approximately 600,000 distinct CDR3 sequences, over 9% occurring once. Trimming removed 3 bases from V and 3 bases from J, with 9 bases in between. Germline CDR1 and CDR2: GTSNPN and SVGIG (reference sequence). The CDR3 contains 13 residues. V and J are TRBV30 and TRBJ1-5; D is ambiguous. The sequence came from a man aged 25-45 years who received the YFV17D yellow fever vaccine. The sequences come from PBMCs, collected on the day of the yellow fever booster vaccination. The CDR3 spells CAWRGRHNQPQHF. CDR3 DNA sequence: TGTGCCTGGAGGGGGAGACACAATCAGCCCCAGCATTTT. The variable domain in full, completed from reference TRBV30 and TRBJ1-5, reads SQTIHQWPATLVQPVGSPLSLECTVEGTSNPNLYWYRQAAGRGLQLLFYSVGIGQISSEVPQNLSASRPQDRQFILSSKKLLLSDSGFYLCAWRGRHNQPQHFGDGTRLSIL.